This T cell receptor beta chain was documented in a study of T cell responses to AZD1222 COVID-19 vaccine. Whole-study findings and limits: Dominant CD4 TCR responses targeted spike regions 160-218 and 743-854.

Libraries were prepared by immunoSEQ multiplex PCR; TCRdb keeps only in-frame clonotypes and omits some of them. The sample contains 100,000 to 150,000 clones, 85% to 90% of which appear only once. Of note for this clone: Its specificity is unknown.

V lost 5 bases and J lost 3, with 10 bases in between. The germline V gene encodes CDR1 SGHAT and CDR2 FQNNGV. CDR3 length: 14 amino acids. Sequences were derived from peripheral blood, sampled on day 0 of AZD1222 vaccination. The source of this sequence is an adult in good health. The rearrangement joins TRBV11-2 to TRBJ2-2; D may match TRBD1 or TRBD2 (5 bases each). The CDR3 loop reads CASSLLGDTGELFF. The CDR3, as DNA: TGTGCCAGCAGCCTGCTGGGGGACACCGGGGAGCTGTTTTTT. Based on the CDR3 plus reference TRBV11-2 and TRBJ2-2, the full variable domain is EAGVAQSPRYKIIEKRQSVAFWCNPISGHATLYWYQQILGQGPKLLIQFQNNGVVDDSQLPKDRFSAERLKGVDSTLKIQPAKLEDSAVYLCASSLLGDTGELFFGEGSRLTVL.